The text below deals with one T cell receptor beta chain. The assay was immunoSEQ multiplex PCR, and TCRdb's table has in-frame clones only and misses some. The sample holds some 80,000 clones, under 90% seen once. These data originate in a study of T cell clones after liver transplantation. Source: CD4+ T cells from blood, taken around 48 months after liver transplant. The clonotype originates from a human patient who received a liver transplant. Some T cells may be provided by the graft donor.

Written as DNA, the CDR3 is TGCGCCAGCAGCCTCAGGACAAACCAAGAGACCCAGTACTTC. Its protein is CASSLRTNQETQYF. J is TRBJ2-5 and V is TRBV5-1; D is perhaps TRBD1 (5 bases). From germline, CDR1 is SGHRS and CDR2 YFSETQ. V gave up 4 bases and J gave up 0 bases, with 10 bases separating them. The CDR3 totals 14 residues.